The source of this T cell receptor beta chain is a study of blood T cells in healthy people across ages. In this sample, this clonotype turned up a few times. Antigen unknown. Sample-barcoded 5' priming and a J-beta primer mix drove a second PCR of roughly 6 to 12 cycles. TCRdb recomputed calls from the 5' RACE reads with MiXCR, one row per CDR3 protein. The sample includes about 970,000 distinct CDR3 sequences, roughly half seen only once; the top ten take around a fifth. Germline CDR1 reads SGHVS; CDR2 reads FQNEAQ. Trimming shortened V by 1 base and J by 0 bases, and 10 bases separated the two germline ends. CDR3 length: 15 residues. Study results and limitations: The fall in TCR beta diversity per million T cells was roughly linear with age.

The sequenced material came from blood. The TCR comes from a woman aged 55-75 years in good health. The rearrangement uses TRBV7-8 and TRBJ2-7; D unclear. The CDR3 reads CASSLGGLTSYEQYF. CDR3 in DNA: TGTGCCAGCAGCTTAGGAGGTCTCACCTCCTACGAGCAGTACTTC.